Listed below are T cell receptor beta chains from one sample, sequenced in a study of blood T cell repertoires in COVID-19. Measured with immunoSEQ multiplex PCR; TCRdb has only the in-frame clones, and not every one. The sample lists around 70,000 clones; about 80% were seen once. Sequenced sample: peripheral blood. Receptors were obtained from a human donor in a cohort sampled during active COVID-19. Both conserved end residues are part of each CDR3. D genes are given only for firm matches. Part of the rows lack a size; the others show once, few, many or a class for expanded clones.

V gene,J gene,clone size,CDR3 length,D gene,CDR3 DNA,CDR3 protein
TRBV6-1,TRBJ1-2,-,14,-,TGTGCCAGCAGTGAAGCTACGGGGGTCTATGGCTACACCTTC,CASSEATGVYGYTF
TRBV28,TRBJ1-2,-,15,TRBD1,TGTGCCAGCAGTTTCACCGGGACAGGGGGCTATGGCTACACCTTC,CASSFTGTGGYGYTF
TRBV6-6,TRBJ1-2,once,14,TRBD1,TGTGCCAGCAGGGGACAGGGGGCCTTACATGGCTACACCTTC,CASRGQGALHGYTF
TRBV7-2,TRBJ1-1,-,15,TRBD1,TGTGCCAGCAGCAAAGTACAGGGGGTGGACACTGAAGCTTTCTTT,CASSKVQGVDTEAFF
TRBV2,TRBJ1-1,-,13,-,TGTGCCAGCAGGGACGGGGGGGACACTGAAGCTTTCTTT,CASRDGGDTEAFF
TRBV19,TRBJ1-5,-,15,-,TGTGCCAGTAGTATAGGAGTAGATAGCAATCAGCCCCAGCATTTT,CASSIGVDSNQPQHF
TRBV20-1,TRBJ1-1,-,11,-,TGCAGAGCGTCGGGGGGCCCTGAAGCTTTCTTT,CRASGGPEAFF
TRBV5-5,TRBJ2-3,-,16,TRBD2,TGTGCCAGCAGCTTGGGTACTAGCGGGTACACAGATACGCAGTATTTT,CASSLGTSGYTDTQYF
TRBV28,TRBJ2-4,-,20,TRBD2,TGTGCCAGCAGTCCCCCGCTAGCGGGGGGCCCTCTATTAGCCAAAAACATTCAGTACTTC,CASSPPLAGGPLLAKNIQYF
TRBV7-9,TRBJ1-6,-,14,TRBD1,TGTGCCAGCAGGTCCGGGACAGGAGATTCACCCCTCCACTTT,CASRSGTGDSPLHF
TRBV28,TRBJ2-7,once,16,TRBD1,TGTGCCAGCAGCAAACCCCGACAGGGGGTACGTTACGAGCAGTACTTC,CASSKPRQGVRYEQYF
TRBV21-1,TRBJ2-2,once,16,-,TGTGCCAGCAGCAAAGGGGGCGACAGGGGCACCGGGGAGCTGTTTTTT,CASSKGGDRGTGELFF
TRBV19,TRBJ1-3,-,16,-,TGTGCCAGTAGTAGAAAGGGAGAACGGTCTGGAAACACCATATATTTT,CASSRKGERSGNTIYF
TRBV11-2,TRBJ1-1,-,15,-,TGTGCCAGCAGCGAACCGGGAGCTTTTGGCACTGAAGCTTTCTTT,CASSEPGAFGTEAFF
TRBV18,TRBJ2-2,once,16,TRBD1,TGTGCCAGCTCACCTCGTTCGGGACAGGGGTCCGGGGAGCTGTTTTTT,CASSPRSGQGSGELFF
TRBV29-1,TRBJ2-2,once,15,TRBD1,TGCAGCGTAAAAGCTCCGGGACAGGGTACCGGGGAGCTGTTTTTT,CSVKAPGQGTGELFF
TRBV6-6,TRBJ2-1,-,16,TRBD2,TGTGCCAGCAGTTATCCCCACGAGCGGGGGGGCTCGGGGCAGTTCTTC,CASSYPHERGGSGQFF
TRBV9,TRBJ2-3,-,14,TRBD2,TGTGCCAGCAGCGCCACGGGGGGGCAAGATACGCAGTATTTT,CASSATGGQDTQYF
TRBV9,TRBJ2-7,-,15,-,TGTGCCAGCAGCGTAGGAGTGGGGGGTCGATACGAGCAGTACTTC,CASSVGVGGRYEQYF
TRBV2,TRBJ1-2,once,17,TRBD1,TGTGCCAGCACAGGGGGTTTAACAGCTCCGAGGAACTATGGCTACACCTTC,CASTGGLTAPRNYGYTF
TRBV4-2,TRBJ2-3,-,18,TRBD2,TGTGCCAGCAGCCAGGCGAGAACTAGCGGGGTTAGCACAGATACGCAGTATTTT,CASSQARTSGVSTDTQYF
TRBV27,TRBJ2-2,-,13,TRBD1,TGTGCCAGCACGGTCAGGGGGTCCGGGGAGCTGTTTTTT,CASTVRGSGELFF
TRBV18,TRBJ2-2,-,16,TRBD1,TGTGCCAGCTCCCCCGAGGACAGGCCAAACACCGGGGAGCTGTTTTTT,CASSPEDRPNTGELFF
TRBV19,TRBJ1-1,-,14,-,TGTGCCAGTAGCGTCGTCGCCTCGGGCACTGAAGCTTTCTTT,CASSVVASGTEAFF
TRBV14,TRBJ2-7,-,13,-,TGTGCCAGCAGCCCCCTAGATTCCTACGAGCAGTACTTC,CASSPLDSYEQYF
TRBV28,TRBJ1-2,-,12,TRBD1,TGTGCCAGCTCAGGGGGCAACTATGGCTACACCTTC,CASSGGNYGYTF
TRBV5-1,TRBJ1-2,-,13,-,TGCGCCAGCAGCGAGGACTGGCTAGGGGGCTACACCTTC,CASSEDWLGGYTF
TRBV3-1/TRBV3-2,TRBJ2-3,-,16,TRBD2,TGTGCCAGCAGCCGGACTAGCGGGGGGCCGACAGATACGCAGTATTTT,CASSRTSGGPTDTQYF
TRBV7-2,TRBJ2-3,-,14,-,TGTGCCAGCAGCTTACACGGTAACACAGATACGCAGTATTTT,CASSLHGNTDTQYF
TRBV7-9,TRBJ2-6,-,16,-,TGTGCCAGCAGCTTAGGTACAGTCTCTGGGGCCAACGTCCTGACTTTC,CASSLGTVSGANVLTF
TRBV7-2,TRBJ2-3,once,15,TRBD2,TGTGCCAGCAGCTTAGAGGGACTAGAGACAGATACGCAGTATTTT,CASSLEGLETDTQYF
TRBV11-2,TRBJ2-3,-,15,-,TGTGCCAGCAGCTTAGCCAGGGTAGGCACAGATACGCAGTATTTT,CASSLARVGTDTQYF
TRBV2,TRBJ2-3,once,14,-,TGTGCCAGCAGTCTGACAGCTAGCACAGATACGCAGTATTTT,CASSLTASTDTQYF
TRBV7-9,TRBJ2-5,-,11,TRBD2,TGTGCCAGCAGCAACCGGGAGGCCCAGTACTTC,CASSNREAQYF
TRBV6-2/TRBV6-3,TRBJ2-1,-,16,TRBD2,TGTGCCAGCAGTAACTTAGCGGGAGCGGCCTACAATGAGCAGTTCTTC,CASSNLAGAAYNEQFF
TRBV6-5,TRBJ2-7,-,16,TRBD2,TGTGCCAGCAGTTCCCCTTCGCGGGGGGGCTCCTACGAGCAGTACTTC,CASSSPSRGGSYEQYF
TRBV27,TRBJ1-2,-,15,-,TGTGCCAGCAGTTTATCTGGGGGGATAGGCTATGGCTACACCTTC,CASSLSGGIGYGYTF
TRBV5-6,TRBJ2-5,-,16,TRBD2,TGTGCCAGCAGCTTGTTCTGGGCTAGCGGGGAGGAGACCCAGTACTTC,CASSLFWASGEETQYF
TRBV5-1,TRBJ2-7,-,14,TRBD2,TGCGCCAGCAGCCCTGGGACTAGCGAGTACGAGCAGTACTTC,CASSPGTSEYEQYF
TRBV3-1/TRBV3-2,TRBJ2-5,-,14,TRBD2,TGTGCCAGCAGCACACTAGCGGGGGAAGAGACCCAGTACTTC,CASSTLAGEETQYF
TRBV30,TRBJ2-2,-,16,-,TGTGCCTGGGCAGGCGGGTCGGGGTTGAACACCGGGGAGCTGTTTTTT,CAWAGGSGLNTGELFF
TRBV2,TRBJ2-2,-,15,TRBD1,TGTGCCAGCAGTTTGACAGGGGGGGACACCGGGGAGCTGTTTTTT,CASSLTGGDTGELFF
TRBV5-1,TRBJ2-1,few,16,TRBD2,TGCGCCAGCAGCGCTGGACTAGCGGGAGGGCTCAATGAGCAGTTCTTC,CASSAGLAGGLNEQFF
TRBV2,TRBJ2-7,-,13,TRBD2,TGTGCCAGCGGAGGGGAACGACTAGCCGAGCAGTACTTC,CASGGERLAEQYF
TRBV28,TRBJ1-2,many,13,-,TGTGCCAGCAAAAAGGGAGGTGGCTATGGCTACACCTTC,CASKKGGGYGYTF
TRBV21-1,TRBJ2-5,-,16,-,TGTGCCAGCAGCAAGGACGGGACAGCGGGAGGGGAGACCCAGTACTTC,CASSKDGTAGGETQYF
TRBV28,TRBJ2-1,-,15,TRBD2,TGTGCCAGCAGACTAGCGGGGGTGAGCTACAATGAGCAGTTCTTC,CASRLAGVSYNEQFF
TRBV6-5,TRBJ2-2,-,14,-,TGTGCCAGCAGCGGATCCCTAGGCACCGGGGAGCTGTTTTTT,CASSGSLGTGELFF
TRBV29-1,TRBJ2-1,-,17,TRBD2,TGCAGCGCTTCTAGCGGGGGACTCCGTAGCTCCTACAATGAGCAGTTCTTC,CSASSGGLRSSYNEQFF
TRBV7-9,TRBJ2-2,-,16,-,TGTGCCAGCAGCGCGGGAAGACTAGGCTCCCCCGGGGAGCTGTTTTTT,CASSAGRLGSPGELFF